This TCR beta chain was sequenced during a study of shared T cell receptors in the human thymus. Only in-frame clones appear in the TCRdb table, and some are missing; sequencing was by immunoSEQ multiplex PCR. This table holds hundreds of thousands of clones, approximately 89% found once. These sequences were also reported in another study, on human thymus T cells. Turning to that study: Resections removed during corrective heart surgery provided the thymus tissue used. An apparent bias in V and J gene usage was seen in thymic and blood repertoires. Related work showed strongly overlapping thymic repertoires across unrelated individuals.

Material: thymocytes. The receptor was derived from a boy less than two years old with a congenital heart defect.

The CDR3 bases are TGTGCCAGCAGCCGGGACTCGACAAAGGGGACCGGGGAGCTGTTTTTT. Translated, it gives CASSRDSTKGTGELFF. This chain links TRBV5-8 with TRBJ2-2; D is perhaps TRBD2 (6 bases). Trimming cost V 4 bases and J 5 bases, with 18 bases left between them. Germline assignment: CDR1 SGHTS and CDR2 YDEGEE. This CDR3 is 16 amino acids long.